The 15 T cell receptor beta chains below were found in one sample sequenced in a study of Graves' ophthalmopathy and Graves' hyperthyroidism. Transcripts of RNA were the source for amplifying TCR beta CDR3 regions. HTBI-primed RT-PCR formed the first round, and a multiplex PCR formed the second. A single record per CDR3 protein comes from TCRdb applying MiXCR to the multiplex PCR reads. The table has approximately 160,000 distinct CDR3 sequences, under 45% seen once. Sequences were obtained from peripheral blood. These receptors originate from a man aged 30 to 45 with Graves' ophthalmopathy.

There are many counts of this clonotype. This chain connects TRBV28 to TRBJ2-5; TRBD1 matches at 7 bases. The CDR3 totals 17 residues. The V segment lost 3 bases and the J segment 4 bases; nucleotides outside the gene matches: 14. CDR1 is MDHEN and CDR2 is SYDVKM in the germline V gene. Here the CDR3 DNA reads TGTGCCAGCAGTTTTACCCGGGATACAGGGGTTGGAGAGACCCAGTACTTC. It is translated as CASSFTRDTGVGETQYF. The variable domain in full, completed from reference TRBV28 and TRBJ2-5, reads DVKVTQSSRYLVKRTGEKVFLECVQDMDHENMFWYRQDPGLGLRLIYFSYDVKMKEKGDIPEGYSVSREKKERFSLILESASTNQTSMYLCASSFTRDTGVGETQYFGPGTRLLVL.

The V call is TRBV20-1, the J call TRBJ2-7; D call uncertain. CDR1 is DFQATT, CDR2 SNEGSKA, per germline (reference sequence). The CDR3 covers 11 residues. The germline V and J ends were trimmed by 3 bases and 5 bases, with 8 bases remaining between them. CDR3 in amino acids: CSASISNEQYF. The CDR3 bases are TGCAGTGCTAGTATCAGCAACGAGCAGTACTTC.

This clonotype was seen once. This sequence joins TRBV6-1 and TRBJ1-1; D ambiguous. The CDR3 covers 14 residues. The germline V gene has CDR1 MNHNS and CDR2 SASEGT. V lost 6 bases and J 0 bases, leaving 11 bases between the germline ends. The CDR3 DNA follows: TGTGCCAGCAGAGCTGACACCATGAACACTGAAGCTTTCTTT. As protein: CASRADTMNTEAFF.

This chain joins TRBV6-1 and TRBJ2-7; D remains ambiguous. The CDR3 covers 16 residues. The V gene lost 8 bases and the J gene lost 3 bases, with 23 bases spanning the gap. Germline lookup yields CDR1 MNHNS and CDR2 SASEGT. The DNA for the CDR3 is TGTGCCAGCCCCGGCATGAAGCCTGGCCTTGACTACGAGCAGTACTTC. It codes for CASPGMKPGLDYEQYF.

There are a few counts of this clonotype. The chain links TRBV6-1 to TRBJ1-6; TRBD1 agrees at 7 bases. The germline V gene encodes CDR1 MNHNS and CDR2 SASEGT. V trimming: 7 bases; J trimming: 7 bases; junction bases outside the gene matches: 4. The CDR3 length is 13 residues. CDR3 sequence reads: CASNRGRNSPLHF. The CDR3 bases are TGTGCCAGCAACAGGGGCAGAAATTCACCCCTCCACTTT.

Ten or more counts support this clonotype. V and J are TRBV10-3 and TRBJ2-2, with D perhaps TRBD1 or TRBD2 (6 bases each). The CDR3 sequence is 16 residues long. Between the trimmed V and J ends, which lost 2 bases and 2 bases, there was a span of 12 bases. Germline CDR1 reads ENHRY; CDR2 reads SYGVKD. Here the CDR3 reads CAISERGEINTGELFF. In DNA form, the CDR3 reads TGTGCCATCAGTGAGAGGGGGGAGATAAACACCGGGGAGCTGTTTTTT.

This clonotype showed up many times. As DNA, the CDR3 is TGTGCCAGCAGTTACTCGATCTCGGGCGGGCAGCCCCAGCATTTT. It specifies CASSYSISGGQPQHF. This chain joins TRBV6-5 and TRBJ1-5, with unresolved D. Germline CDR1 MNHEY, CDR2 SVGAGI. CDR3 length equals 15 residues. V shed 0 bases and J shed 7 bases, with 13 bases lying between them.

A remark on this clonotype: One junction end disagrees with the germline gene, perhaps due to a read error. The rearrangement joins TRBV12-3 or TRBV12-4 to TRBJ2-7; TRBD2 matches at 8 bases. The CDR3 extends over 14 amino acids. The CDR3 bases are TGTGCCAGCAGCTTAGGGACTAGTGAAGGCGAGCAGTACTTC. As protein: CASSLGTSEGEQYF.

This chain links TRBV15 with TRBJ2-2; D remains unclear. Germline values: CDR1 LNHNV, CDR2 YYDKDF (reference sequence). The CDR3 runs to 15 residues. Trimming pared 4 bases from V and 4 bases from J, leaving 13 bases between. CDR3 loop: CATSTRSRRTGELFF. CDR3 in DNA: TGTGCCACCAGCACCAGATCCCGGCGCACCGGGGAGCTGTTTTTT. Full variable domain (outside the CDR3, taken from reference TRBV15 and TRBJ2-2): DAMVIQNPRYQVTQFGKPVTLSCSQTLNHNVMYWYQQKSSQAPKLLFHYYDKDFNNEADTPDNFQSRRPNTSFCFLDIRSPGLGDTAMYLCATSTRSRRTGELFFGEGSRLTVL.

This clonotype has a count of ten or more. The genes are TRBV20-1 and TRBJ2-7, with D perhaps matching TRBD1 (7 bases). This CDR3 has 13 residues. V was clipped by 5 bases and J by 2 bases, with 13 bases between them. Germline-derived CDR1 and CDR2 are DFQATT and SNEGSKA (reference sequence). The CDR3 is CSAGGDRTYEQYF. The CDR3 coding sequence is TGCAGTGCTGGAGGGGACAGAACCTACGAGCAGTACTTC.

This clonotype was recorded many times. The chain recombines TRBV19 with TRBJ2-5; D ambiguous. Germline values: CDR1 LNHDA, CDR2 SQIVND (reference sequence). The CDR3 is 11 residues long. V gave up 8 bases and J gave up 2 bases, with 6 bases separating them. The DNA of the CDR3 is TGTGCCAGTGGCCAACAAGAGACCCAGTACTTC. Protein sequence: CASGQQETQYF.

This clonotype was detected ten times or more. The germline gene is not matched at one end of the junction; a read error may be the cause. The rearrangement joins TRBV24-1 to TRBJ2-2; TRBD2 matches at 7 bases. Germline CDR1 and CDR2: KGHDR and SFDVKD. There are 15 residues in the CDR3. The CDR3 here is CATSPLAANTGELFF. Here the CDR3 DNA reads TGTGCCACCAGTCCCCTAGCGGCGAACACCGGGGAGCTATTTTTT.

The chain employs TRBV6-1 and TRBJ2-2; D gene uncertain. The V end lost 7 bases, the J end lost 11 bases, and 17 bases lay between the germline ends. Germline loops: CDR1 MNHNS, CDR2 SASEGT. CDR3 length: 13 amino acids. The CDR3 DNA reads as TGTGCCAGCACCCGAATGGGTCTCGACGAGCTGTTTTTT. It is translated as CASTRMGLDELFF.

This clonotype has a count of ten or more. The chain joins TRBV29-1 to TRBJ2-7, with D perhaps TRBD1 (5 bases). The germline V gene has CDR1 SQVTM and CDR2 ANQGSEA. The V gene lost 3 bases and the J gene lost 2 bases, with 8 bases spanning the gap. The CDR3 runs 12 residues. Here the CDR3 DNA reads TGCAGCGTTGAGGTCAGGGCCTACGAGCAGTACTTC. Its protein is CSVEVRAYEQYF.

This clonotype turned up a few times. The chain couples TRBV20-1 to TRBJ1-1; D possibly corresponds to TRBD1 (5 bases). V was trimmed by 3 bases and J by 2 bases, leaving 7 bases between them. Germline-derived CDR1 and CDR2 are DFQATT and SNEGSKA (reference sequence). The CDR3 has 12 residues. The CDR3 region has the DNA TGCAGTGCTAGGACAGTAAACACTGAAGCTTTCTTT. Protein: CSARTVNTEAFF.